This T cell receptor beta chain originates from a study of T cell clonality in common variable immunodeficiency. Produced via immunoSEQ multiplex PCR; TCRdb's table is partial and in-frame only. The sample holds 30,000 or so clones, and no clone turns up only once. Study-wide results and limits: Repertoire-complication correlations in CVID were limited by patient heterogeneity. Authors noted CVID clonality's cause needs subpopulation repertoire sequencing. TCRbeta clonality was increased in CVID versus healthy controls.

This clone occurred a few times. Antigen unknown. Donors gave 5 to 8 ml heparinized peripheral whole blood. Sequencing was done on a sample of peripheral blood mononuclear cells. This sequence was found in a person between 18 and 75 years old in good health.

The CDR3 region is CASSRGLEADYTF. The sequenced part of the CDR3 DNA is TGTGCCAGCTCACGTGGGCTCGAGGCCGAC. The rearrangement links TRBV18 to TRBJ1-2, with D uncertain. Coverage ceases 3 residues before the CDR3 finishes, and the germline J gene fills in the end. Looked up from germline, CDR1 is KGHSH and CDR2 is LQKENI. The CDR3 totals 13 residues.